The 25 T cell receptor beta chains presented below share a single source sample, sequenced in a study of control samples from healthy donors and cancer patients. Generated by immunoSEQ multiplex PCR, the TCRdb table keeps only in-frame clones and is missing some. The sample holds some 120,000 clones; around 86% are singletons and the top ten take around 9%. Sample: blood. Receptors originate from a man aged 40-50 years in good health.

As concerns this clone: The sample contains more than one DNA sequence encoding this CDR3. This chain links TRBV11-3 with TRBJ2-1; D unresolved. Germline CDR1 reads SGHNT; CDR2 reads YENEEA. Trimming removed 3 bases at V and 9 bases at J, with 18 bases between. The CDR3 extends over 15 amino acids. The CDR3 is CASSFQAGRAGEQFF. For the CDR3, the DNA is TGTGCCAGCAGCTTCCAGGCCGGTAGGGCAGGTGAGCAGTTCTTC.

This sequence joins TRBV30 and TRBJ2-6; 9 bases agree with TRBD1. V gave up 0 bases and J gave up 2 bases; unmatched junction bases: 8. This CDR3 region has 18 residues. Germline V lookup: CDR1 GTSNPN, CDR2 SVGIG (reference sequence). The CDR3 DNA follows: TGTGCCTGGAGTGTACACGGGACAGGGCTACCTGGGGCCAACGTCCTGACTTTC. It yields the protein CAWSVHGTGLPGANVLTF.

A single count supports this clone. The chain carries TRBV25-1 and TRBJ2-7; the D is unclear. Trimming left V 6 bases short and J 3 bases short, with 6 bases between. This CDR3 is 11 amino acids long. Germline CDR1 and CDR2: MGHDK and SYGVNS. DNA of the CDR3: TGTGCCAGCAGGCTAGACTACGAGCAGTACTTC. It is translated as CASRLDYEQYF.

The chain is built from TRBV6-5 and TRBJ1-1; D uncertain. Between the trimmed V and J ends, which lost 1 base and 5 bases, there was a span of 11 bases. CDR3 size: 14 residues. Germline values: CDR1 MNHEY, CDR2 SVGAGI. The CDR3 coding sequence is TGTGCCAGCAGTTACTTGGTGGGCTTAACTGAAGCTTTCTTT. It codes for CASSYLVGLTEAFF.

This sequence joins TRBV7-9 and TRBJ1-2, with no clear D. Germline CDR1 reads SEHNR; CDR2 reads FQNEAQ (reference sequence). The CDR3 sequence is 14 residues long. Trimming took off 7 bases at V and 7 bases at J, with 19 bases between the two ends. CDR3 protein: CASKEIKTGAGYTF. For the CDR3, the DNA is TGTGCCAGCAAGGAGATCAAGACTGGAGCTGGCTACACCTTC.

V is TRBV3-1 (or the pseudogene TRBV3-2) and J is TRBJ2-4, with 10 bases that match TRBD2. This CDR3 spans 15 amino acids. V trimming: 8 bases; J trimming: 2 bases; junction bases outside the gene matches: 6. Germline loops: CDR1 LGHDT, CDR2 YNNKEL (reference sequence). CDR3 DNA sequence: TGTGCCAGCCGGAGCGGGGGGGCCACCAAAAACATTCAGTACTTC. Translating gives CASRSGGATKNIQYF.

The V and J genes are TRBV7-6 and TRBJ2-1; the D call may be TRBD1 or TRBD2 (5 bases each). V lost 5 bases and J 10 bases, leaving 18 bases between the germline ends. The germline V gene encodes CDR1 SGHVS and CDR2 FNYEAQ. The CDR3 extends over 14 amino acids. The CDR3 coding sequence is TGTGCCAGCAGCGCATCCTTGGGGGTCTGGGAGCAGTTCTTC. It translates to CASSASLGVWEQFF.

This chain links TRBV10-2 with TRBJ2-5, with TRBD2 matching over 13 bases. Trimming cost V 5 bases and J 4 bases; bases outside gene matches: 1. The CDR3 runs to 14 residues. Germline CDR1 reads WSHSY; CDR2 reads SAAADI. The CDR3 nucleotides read TGCGCCAGCAGTTGGACTAGCGGGGGAGAGACCCAGTACTTC. This sequence encodes CASSWTSGGETQYF.

Concerning this clone: A single base separates this from a much larger clone, so it may be a read error. Other DNA sequences in this sample translate to the same CDR3. This chain links TRBV7-2 with TRBJ1-5; D not resolved. This CDR3 contains 13 residues. Trimming pared 1 base from V and 2 bases from J, leaving 3 bases between. CDR1 is SGHTA and CDR2 is FQGNSA in the germline V gene. For the CDR3, the DNA is TGTGCCAGCAGCTTAGACCGCAATCAGCCCCAGCATTTT. As protein: CASSLDRNQPQHF.

This clone was counted once. The chain joins TRBV6-5 to TRBJ2-1; no firm D call. The CDR3 loop spans 11 amino acids. V was shortened by 0 bases and J by 9 bases, with 3 bases between the two germline ends. Germline assignment: CDR1 MNHEY and CDR2 SVGAGI. The CDR3 DNA is TGTGCCAGCAGTTACTCTGCTGAGCAGTTCTTC. It is translated as CASSYSAEQFF.

The rearrangement joins TRBV7-9 to TRBJ2-5, with 9 bases fitting TRBD1. The CDR3 is 15 residues long. V was pared by 0 bases and J by 4 bases, with 3 bases of the junction left unmatched. From germline, CDR1 is SEHNR and CDR2 FQNEAQ (reference sequence). The CDR3 loop reads CASSLASGQGETQYF. CDR3 bases: TGTGCCAGCAGCTTAGCCTCGGGACAGGGAGAGACCCAGTACTTC.

This rearrangement joins TRBV25-1 to TRBJ2-7; a possible D gene is TRBD1 (5 bases). The CDR3 has 15 amino acids. Germline assignment: CDR1 MGHDK and CDR2 SYGVNS. Trimming cost V 2 bases and J 2 bases, with 13 bases left between them. The CDR3 loop reads CASSEGAAMPYEQYF. The CDR3 bases are TGTGCCAGCAGTGAAGGGGCAGCTATGCCCTACGAGCAGTACTTC.

The rearrangement uses TRBV6-2 or TRBV6-3 and TRBJ1-1; D gene uncertain. The V end was cut by 0 bases, the J end by 5 bases, with 4 bases between. The CDR3 is 12 amino acids. Germline values: CDR1 MNHEY, CDR2 SVGEGT. CDR3: CASSYSPTEAFF. The CDR3 nucleotides read TGTGCCAGCAGTTACTCTCCAACTGAAGCTTTCTTT.

This chain connects TRBV9 to TRBJ2-7; weak D call: TRBD1 (6 bases). V dropped 4 bases and J dropped 6 bases, with 14 bases sitting between them. The CDR3 consists of 13 residues. CDR1 and CDR2 from the germline V gene are SGDLS and YYNGEE. CDR3 amino acids: CASSSSTGSEQYF. CDR3 bases: TGTGCCAGCAGCTCTAGTACAGGGAGCGAGCAGTACTTC.

The chain joins TRBV25-1 to TRBJ2-7; 8 bases align to TRBD1. V gave up 4 bases and J gave up 5 bases; unmatched junction bases: 4. Per germline, CDR1 MGHDK and CDR2 SYGVNS. The CDR3 covers 13 residues. CDR3 region: CASSGQGLHEQYF. In DNA form, the CDR3 reads TGTGCCAGCAGTGGACAGGGGCTCCACGAGCAGTACTTC.

The V call is TRBV18, the J call TRBJ1-2, with no clear D. CDR3 size: 14 residues. The germline V gene has CDR1 KGHSH and CDR2 LQKENI. V lost 0 bases, J lost 5 bases, and 10 bases lay in between. This chain's CDR3 is CASSPPNDWYGYTF. The DNA of the CDR3 is TGTGCCAGCTCACCACCTAACGATTGGTATGGCTACACCTTC.

This clone was seen once. This chain connects TRBV9 to TRBJ1-2, with D tentatively TRBD1 (5 bases). The ends were cut back, 3 bases at V and 10 bases at J, with 19 bases in the middle. Germline V gene data show CDR1 as SGDLS and CDR2 as YYNGEE. The CDR3 contains 14 residues. CDR3 nucleotides: TGTGCCAGCAGCGGACATACGGGGCCAATTCTCTACACCTTC. It is translated as CASSGHTGPILYTF.

The chain has TRBV30 and TRBJ2-5; a possible D gene is TRBD2 (7 bases). This CDR3 contains 13 residues. Germline V gives CDR1 GTSNPN, CDR2 SVGIG (reference sequence). Deletions cut 8 bases from V and 3 bases from J, with 16 bases between. The CDR3 sequence is CALQKGGKETQYF. CDR3 DNA: TGTGCCCTACAGAAGGGGGGGAAAGAGACCCAGTACTTC.

The chain joins TRBV24-1 to TRBJ1-2; 8 nucleotides line up with TRBD1. Germline V gene sequence: CDR1 KGHDR, CDR2 SFDVKD. Trimming cost V 4 bases and J 6 bases; bases outside gene matches: 6. CDR3 size: 14 residues. The CDR3: CATSDLTGVNGYTF. The CDR3 DNA is TGTGCCACCAGTGACCTGACAGGGGTCAATGGCTACACCTTC.

The V and J genes are TRBV30 and TRBJ1-5, with 8 positions matching TRBD1. Germline-derived CDR1 and CDR2 are GTSNPN and SVGIG (reference sequence). The CDR3 contains 17 residues. V lost 0 bases and J lost 0; bases outside the gene matches: 7. The CDR3 protein is CAWSVRTGTYSNQPQHF. The CDR3 nucleotides read TGTGCCTGGAGTGTTAGGACAGGGACTTATAGCAATCAGCCCCAGCATTTT.

CDR3 nucleotide sequence: TGTGCCAGCGCGTGGGGCAATCAGCCCCAGCATTTT. Translated: CASAWGNQPQHF. The chain uses TRBV6-6 and TRBJ1-5; D not certain. With 8 bases removed from V and 2 bases from J, the gap between germline ends came to 7 bases. CDR1 and CDR2 from the germline V gene are MNHNY and SVGAGI (reference sequence). The CDR3 runs 12 residues.

The CDR3, as DNA: TGCGCCAGCAGCCCGACCGGACAGGGGGCCCAGCCCCAGCATTTT. This encodes CASSPTGQGAQPQHF. The genes are TRBV4-1 and TRBJ1-5; TRBD1 matches 11 bases. This CDR3 spans 15 amino acids. Germline assignment: CDR1 MGHRA and CDR2 YSYEKL. The trim removed 4 bases at V and 7 bases at J, leaving 6 bases unmatched.

This clone was counted only a few times. The V and J genes are TRBV30 and TRBJ1-3, with D perhaps matching TRBD1 (6 bases). V gave up 6 bases and J gave up 7 bases, with 19 bases separating them. Germline CDR1 is GTSNPN and CDR2 is SVGIG (reference sequence). The CDR3 runs 14 residues. The CDR3 bases are TGTGCCTGTACAGGGATCCACGGCTGGAACACCATATATTTT. It translates to CACTGIHGWNTIYF.

The chain joins TRBV9 to TRBJ2-7; D perhaps matches TRBD1 (5 bases). Deletions cut 0 bases from V and 0 bases from J, with 13 bases between. The CDR3 length is 16 residues. The germline CDR1 and CDR2 sequences are SGDLS and YYNGEE. The DNA of the CDR3 is TGTGCCAGCAGCGTAGGGGGCTCCAGGAGCTCCTACGAGCAGTACTTC. Translating gives CASSVGGSRSSYEQYF.

The chain uses TRBV10-1 and TRBJ1-1, with D unclear. Germline loops: CDR1 WNHNN, CDR2 SYGVQD (reference sequence). V lost 4 bases to trimming and J lost 4 bases, with 7 bases between them. The CDR3 sequence is 12 residues long. The CDR3 DNA reads TGCGCCAGCAGTGTCCCGGTCACTGAAGCTTTCTTT. It specifies CASSVPVTEAFF.